One sample yielded the 11 T cell receptor beta chains listed below, sequenced in a study of blood T cell repertoires in COVID-19. This table comes from immunoSEQ multiplex PCR, and its TCRdb copy is limited to in-frame clones, with some not included. The table includes over 130,000 clones, about 80% detected once. The sequenced material came from PBMCs or T cells enriched from blood (not recorded which). The receptors here all came from a woman in her fifties or sixties who had recovered from COVID-19.

The chain is built from TRBV5-4 and TRBJ1-2; 8 bases fit TRBD1. The CDR3 is 16 amino acids. V shed 4 bases, J shed 4 bases, and the junction held 12 bases outside the gene matches. CDR1 is SGHNT and CDR2 is YYREEE in the germline V gene (reference sequence). CDR3 amino acids: CASSPTARGPGYGYTF. For the CDR3, the DNA is TGTGCCAGCAGCCCTACTGCCAGGGGGCCTGGCTATGGCTACACCTTC.

Here the CDR3 DNA reads TGTGCCAGCAGCGATCTACAGGACAAGAACACTGAAGCTTTCTTT. Protein sequence: CASSDLQDKNTEAFF. The gene calls are TRBV13 and TRBJ1-1; a weak D match, TRBD1 (5 bases). Trimming removed 5 bases at V and 1 base at J, with 14 bases between. The CDR3 spans 15 residues. Germline lookup yields CDR1 PRHDT and CDR2 FYEKMQ (reference sequence). The complete variable domain, with remaining parts taken from reference TRBV13 and TRBJ1-1, reads AAGVIQSPRHLIKEKRETATLKCYPIPRHDTVYWYQQGPGQDPQFLISFYEKMQSDKGSIPDRFSAQQFSDYHSELNMSSLELGDSALYFCASSDLQDKNTEAFFGQGTRLTVV.

This chain's CDR3 is CAWSLALSGGYTF. The CDR3 DNA is TGTGCCTGGAGCCTAGCGCTAAGCGGAGGCTACACCTTC. The V and J genes are TRBV30 and TRBJ1-2; D is uncertain. The germline V and J ends were trimmed by 3 bases and 8 bases, with 16 bases remaining between them. In germline, CDR1 is GTSNPN, CDR2 SVGIG (reference sequence). This CDR3 contains 13 residues.

The chain is built from TRBV5-8 and TRBJ2-3; 12 nucleotides line up with TRBD2. J was trimmed by 3 bases and V by 3 bases; bases with no gene match: 11. CDR3 size: 18 residues. CDR1 and CDR2 (germline): SGHTS, YDEGEE. The DNA for the CDR3 is TGTGCCAGCAGCTCCCTAGCGGGGGGGCCGGAGACGACAGATACGCAGTATTTT. Translating it yields CASSSLAGGPETTDTQYF. Based on the CDR3 plus reference TRBV5-8 and TRBJ2-3, the full variable domain is EAGVTQSPTHLIKTRGQQATLRCSPISGHTSVYWYQQALGLGLQFLLWYDEGEERNRGNFPPRFSGRQFPNYSSELNVNALELEDSALYLCASSSLAGGPETTDTQYFGPGTRLTVL.

This chain uses TRBV6-1 with TRBJ2-7, with D possibly TRBD1 on 6 matching bases. Looked up from germline, CDR1 is MNHNS and CDR2 is SASEGT. The CDR3 is 17 residues long. V was pared by 0 bases and J by 1 base, with 16 bases between. As DNA, the CDR3 is TGTGCCAGCAGTGAAGCGCAGGGGTCGGGATGGTCCTACGAGCAGTACTTC. Amino acid sequence: CASSEAQGSGWSYEQYF.

The V and J genes are TRBV7-9 and TRBJ2-5; the D gene is possibly TRBD2 (5 bases). V lost 3 bases and J lost 0, with 8 bases in between. Germline V gives CDR1 SEHNR, CDR2 FQNEAQ (reference sequence). CDR3 size: 14 residues. The CDR3 is CASSFGEYQETQYF. In DNA form, the CDR3 reads TGTGCCAGCAGCTTCGGGGAGTACCAAGAGACCCAGTACTTC.

V gene TRBV13 combines with J gene TRBJ2-1; TRBD2 matches at 15 bases. V lost 0 bases, J lost 0 bases, and 6 bases stayed unmatched. The CDR3 sequence is 20 residues long. Germline V gene data show CDR1 as PRHDT and CDR2 as FYEKMQ (reference sequence). The CDR3 loop reads CASSLGLGLAGGSSYNEQFF. CDR3 nucleotide sequence: TGTGCCAGCAGCTTAGGCCTCGGACTAGCGGGAGGGAGCTCCTACAATGAGCAGTTCTTC. Combining the CDR3 with reference TRBV13 and TRBJ2-1 gives the whole variable domain AAGVIQSPRHLIKEKRETATLKCYPIPRHDTVYWYQQGPGQDPQFLISFYEKMQSDKGSIPDRFSAQQFSDYHSELNMSSLELGDSALYFCASSLGLGLAGGSSYNEQFFGPGTRLTVL.

In its sample, this clone was seen once. The chain combines TRBV5-4 with TRBJ2-1; D is possibly TRBD2 (5 bases). The ends were cut back, 0 bases at V and 0 bases at J, with 10 bases in the middle. CDR3 length: 16 amino acids. Germline CDR1 SGHNT, CDR2 YYREEE (reference sequence). This CDR3 is CASSLGEGSSYNEQFF. The CDR3 nucleotides are TGTGCCAGCAGCTTGGGTGAGGGAAGCTCCTACAATGAGCAGTTCTTC.

The V call is TRBV11-2, the J call TRBJ2-7; 10 nucleotides match TRBD1. From germline, CDR1 is SGHAT and CDR2 FQNNGV. Trimming cost V 6 bases and J 4 bases; bases outside gene matches: 6. The CDR3 is made up of 14 amino acids. In DNA, the CDR3 is TGTGCCAGCAGATCCGGGACAGGGGATTACGAGCAGTACTTC. Protein sequence: CASRSGTGDYEQYF.

The J gene is TRBJ1-6, the V gene TRBV12-3 or TRBV12-4; tentatively, D is TRBD1 (5 bases). This CDR3 is 12 amino acids long. Deletions cut 7 bases from V and 10 bases from J, with 11 bases between. The CDR3 nucleotides read TGTGCCAGCACCACTCCAGGGTCACCCCTCCACTTT. Encoded protein: CASTTPGSPLHF.

This sequence joins TRBV9 and TRBJ2-7; 7 bases fit TRBD2. The CDR3 length is 15 residues. Germline V gene sequence: CDR1 SGDLS, CDR2 YYNGEE. After removal of 4 bases from V and 1 base from J, the junction contained 8 bases not matched to a gene. CDR3 sequence reads: CASSPSGSPSYEQYF. CDR3 bases: TGTGCCAGCAGCCCTAGCGGCAGTCCATCCTACGAGCAGTACTTC.